The rows below give T cell receptor beta chains drawn from one sample of a study of response to subunit inactivated influenza vaccine. A single record per CDR3 protein comes from TCRdb applying MiXCR to the RT-PCR reads. The profile shows about 610,000 distinct CDR3 sequences, around 15% of them singletons. This sample comprised PBMCs from blood, obtained roughly 13 days after vaccination. These receptors came from a man aged 50 to 59 who received an inactivated influenza vaccine. The CDR3 runs from the conserved cysteine through the conserved F or W. The order of the fields is J gene, D gene, clone size, V gene, CDR3 DNA, CDR3 protein. D genes are given only for firm matches. Only some rows state a clone size, as once, few, many or a class for expanded clones.

TRBJ2-7 | NA | NA | TRBV11-2 | TGTGCCAGCAGCTCCCTCGTCGAGCAGTACTTC | CASSSLVEQYF
TRBJ2-7 | NA | NA | TRBV18 | TGTGCCAGCTCACCATTCGAGAATCCCTACGAGCAGTACTTC | CASSPFENPYEQYF
TRBJ2-1 | NA | NA | TRBV12-3/TRBV12-4 | TGTGCCAGCAGTTCCCGGGACCTAGGCAACTTC | CASSSRDLGNF
TRBJ2-1 | NA | NA | TRBV12-3/TRBV12-4 | TGTGCCAGCAGTTATGGGGGTTCCTTCAATGAGCAGTTCTTC | CASSYGGSFNEQFF
TRBJ2-3 | NA | many | TRBV5-1 | TGCGCCAGCAGCTTCGGGGCACCTAGCACAGATACGCAGTATTTT | CASSFGAPSTDTQYF
TRBJ2-7 | TRBD2 | few | TRBV20-1 | TGCAGTGCTAGAGTAGCGGGGGGATATGAGCAGTACTTC | CSARVAGGYEQYF
TRBJ1-5 | NA | few | TRBV6-1 | TGTGCCAGCAGTCCCATTCCAGGGGGCAATCAGCCCCAGCATTTT | CASSPIPGGNQPQHF
TRBJ1-1 | NA | few | TRBV21-1 | TGTGCCAGCAGCAACAAAGGGGGGCGAGAGGCCCTGAACACTGAAGCTTTCTTT | CASSNKGGREALNTEAFF
TRBJ1-1 | TRBD1 | few | TRBV5-1 | TGCGCCAGCAGCTTAGGGACAGGATCCGCTGAAGCTTTCTTT | CASSLGTGSAEAFF
TRBJ1-5 | NA | NA | TRBV19 | TGTGCCAGTAGGGTTACGGGGGGTGGCAATCAGCCCCAGCATTTT | CASRVTGGGNQPQHF
TRBJ2-3 | NA | many | TRBV4-1 | TGCGCCAGCAGCCAAGGACAGGCGAGCACAGATACGCAGTATTTT | CASSQGQASTDTQYF
TRBJ2-7 | NA | NA | TRBV7-2 | TGTGCCAGCAGCTTTTCCAGCACTTCCTACGAGCAGTACTTC | CASSFSSTSYEQYF
TRBJ2-2 | TRBD2 | NA | TRBV10-3 | TGTGCCATCGGGACTAGCGGGACCGGGGAGCTGTTTTTT | CAIGTSGTGELFF
TRBJ2-7 | NA | many | TRBV5-1 | TGCGCCAGCAGCGGACCTATAAGGGGGACCCTGGGGAGGCAGTACTTC | CASSGPIRGTLGRQYF
TRBJ2-5 | TRBD2 | NA | TRBV5-4 | TGTGCCAGCAGCGTTGGGACTAGCGGTCTGGGAGAGACCCAGTACTTC | CASSVGTSGLGETQYF
TRBJ2-3 | TRBD2 | few | TRBV10-3 | TGTGCCATCAGTGAGGCCTGGACTAGCGGGGGGCCGACAGATACGCAGTATTTT | CAISEAWTSGGPTDTQYF
TRBJ2-1 | TRBD2 | NA | TRBV25-1 | TGTGCCAGCAGTGAACGAGGACTAGCGGTTGAGCAGTTCTTC | CASSERGLAVEQFF
TRBJ2-6 | NA | few | TRBV4-2 | TGTGCCAGCAGCCAAGACAGATTGAGAGGGGCCAACGTCCTGACTTTC | CASSQDRLRGANVLTF
TRBJ2-1 | TRBD2 | NA | TRBV12-3/TRBV12-4 | TGTGCCAGCAGTCCGGGACTAGCGGTTGAGCAGTTCTTC | CASSPGLAVEQFF
TRBJ2-7 | TRBD1 | NA | TRBV20-1 | TGCAGTGCTAAGGCGGGACAGGGCTACGAGCAGTACTTC | CSAKAGQGYEQYF
TRBJ2-3 | TRBD1 | few | TRBV9 | TGTGCCAGCAGTCGGGGGACAGGCAACGCGCAGTATTTT | CASSRGTGNAQYF
TRBJ1-2 | TRBD1 | few | TRBV5-1 | TGCGCCAGCAGCTTGCAGGGACAGGGGAACTATGGCTACACCTTC | CASSLQGQGNYGYTF
TRBJ2-7 | TRBD2 | NA | TRBV28 | TGTGCCAGCAGTTTAGGACTAGCGTCCCTCGAGCAGTACTTC | CASSLGLASLEQYF
TRBJ2-5 | TRBD1 | few | TRBV7-6 | TGTGCCAGCAGCTCCAACCGGGACAGTGGGGAGACCCAGTACTTC | CASSSNRDSGETQYF
TRBJ2-2 | TRBD2 | many | TRBV29-1 | TGCAGCGCAGAGCGGGACTCGAACACCGGGGAGCTGTTTTTT | CSAERDSNTGELFF
TRBJ2-1 | TRBD2 | few | TRBV10-3 | TGTGCCATCCAGCGGGGATCCTACAATGAGCAGTTCTTC | CAIQRGSYNEQFF
TRBJ2-3 | NA | NA | TRBV21-1 | TGTGCCAGCAGCAAAGTAAACGTAGGGAAGCAGTATTTT | CASSKVNVGKQYF
TRBJ2-2 | TRBD2 | few | TRBV5-6 | TGTGCCAGCAGCTTGGCTGAGCGGGAGCCCACCGGGGAGCTGTTTTTT | CASSLAEREPTGELFF
TRBJ1-2 | NA | NA | TRBV24-1 | TGTGCCACCAGTGACCCTGGGACGGTGGGAACCAATGGCTACACCTTC | CATSDPGTVGTNGYTF
TRBJ2-1 | TRBD1 | few | TRBV30 | TGTGCCTGGGACAGGGGCTCCTACAATGAGCAGTTCTTC | CAWDRGSYNEQFF
TRBJ2-5 | NA | NA | TRBV7-8 | TGTGCCAGCAGCTTTCGGACCACGGGTAGAGAGACCCAGTACTTC | CASSFRTTGRETQYF
TRBJ1-5 | NA | few | TRBV4-1 | TGCGCCAGCAGCCGGGACTGGCAGGCCAATCAGCCCCAGCATTTT | CASSRDWQANQPQHF
TRBJ2-1 | NA | NA | TRBV20-1 | TGCAGTGCTAGAGGAGGTCAGACGAACAATGAGCAGTTCTTC | CSARGGQTNNEQFF
TRBJ1-2 | NA | NA | TRBV6-2/TRBV6-3 | TGTGCCAGCAGTTACGGAGAACATGGCTACACCTTC | CASSYGEHGYTF
TRBJ2-1 | NA | NA | TRBV5-4 | TGTGCCAGCAGCTCCCGTGATGGGAATGAGCAGTTCTTC | CASSSRDGNEQFF
TRBJ2-7 | NA | NA | TRBV6-5 | TGTGCCAGCAGTTACTCGGGCAGCGATACGTATGAGCAGTACTTC | CASSYSGSDTYEQYF
TRBJ2-1 | TRBD1 | NA | TRBV28 | TGTGCCAGCAGTTCCCATGACAGGGACTCCTACAATGAGCAGTTCTTC | CASSSHDRDSYNEQFF
TRBJ2-7 | NA | NA | TRBV12-3/TRBV12-4 | TGTGCCAGCAGTTTATCAGGCAGCCCCAGGTACGAGCAGTACTTC | CASSLSGSPRYEQYF
TRBJ2-7 | NA | few | TRBV9 | TGTGCCAGCAGCCCTTTTAACAGGGCCCCTAAAGAGCAGTACTTC | CASSPFNRAPKEQYF
TRBJ2-3 | TRBD2 | few | TRBV7-9 | TGTGCCAGCAGCAGAGGGACTAGCGGGCCTTATACAGATACGCAGTATTTT | CASSRGTSGPYTDTQYF
TRBJ1-5 | NA | few | TRBV12-3/TRBV12-4 | TGTGCCAGCAGTTTGCCCCAGTTGAGCAATCAGCCCCAGCATTTT | CASSLPQLSNQPQHF
TRBJ2-5 | NA | few | TRBV29-1 | TGCAGCGTTGGAAGGGGGTCAGGTAACCAGGAGACCCAGTACTTC | CSVGRGSGNQETQYF
TRBJ2-7 | TRBD1 | few | TRBV10-3 | TGTGCCATCAGTGACCGGGACAGGGACTCCTACGAGCAGTACTTC | CAISDRDRDSYEQYF
TRBJ1-5 | NA | NA | TRBV6-1 | TGTGCCAGCAGTCGGAATTCGGGTGTTCAGCCCCAGCATTTT | CASSRNSGVQPQHF
TRBJ1-2 | TRBD1 | NA | TRBV28 | TGTACGACCGGGACAGGGGTTGGCTACACCTTC | CTTGTGVGYTF
TRBJ2-1 | NA | NA | TRBV3-1 | TGTGCCAGCAGCCAGACCCCGTCGGCGGTAGGCAATGAGCAGTTCTTC | CASSQTPSAVGNEQFF